This TCR beta chain was captured by sequencing in a study of cytomegalovirus exposure and HLA in healthy donors listed by TCRdb under 2017. Some background on the complete study: An earlier analysis of some 600 of the donors reported 276 Gb of sequence data and roughly 120 million unique TCR beta sequences obtained from about 179 million T cells. An early release covering some 640 HLA-typed donors comprised 250 to 350 gigabases of sequencing data and roughly 85 million unique TCR sequences. Of the 300 to 500 genotyped donors, 65% to 90% were placed in the genetic ancestry cluster associated with self-reported Caucasian donors. The study aimed to test whether signatures of past pathogen exposure could be identified by cataloging public T cell receptors. The study used immunosequencing to profile the T cell repertoires of approximately 640 subjects and linked those repertoires to cytomegalovirus serostatus. Along with the roughly 670-subject first cohort, a separate validation cohort of roughly 110 different subjects was used. To predict cytomegalovirus infection status, the study combined high-throughput TCR immunosequencing, statistical association of individual TCRs with disease status, and machine learning. To study patterns of TCR occurrence, a later analysis re-analyzed previously published TCR beta repertoires from 700 or so donors and added high-resolution HLA genotyping. The later analysis used no new phenotypic data to find candidate immune exposures, relying instead on TCR beta sequences and their occurrence across donors. In an earlier analysis of about 590 of the donors, high-throughput TCR beta sequencing was used to judge whether each TCR beta V gene segment behaved as functional or pseudogenic. Donor age, sex, ethnicity and CMV serostatus were compiled alongside the repertoire data. A later genetic analysis took genome-wide SNP genotypes for 398 of the 666 donors and used that subset as a discovery cohort. All discovery cohort repertoires had been generated using a single sequencing platform. HLA typing included class I and class II loci at four-digit resolution. Typing coverage differed by locus: A, B, C, DRB1 and DQB1 were typed in about 620-640 donors, DQA1 in approximately 520, DPA1 in 600 to 610, and DPB1 in approximately 450. Roughly 5 DR-DQ haplotypes were handled as single units for association and clustering, since linkage in the cohort was strong. Among about 400 genotyped donors of the cohort, an average of roughly 230,000 unique TCR beta nucleotide sequences was sequenced per donor, of which about 18% were non-productive.

From cysteine to phenylalanine, the CDR3 is 18 amino acids long. Solely the CDR3 DNA is kept, with 54 bases framed from the first base. V is pruned by 5 bases and J by 0 bases, leaving 7 bases of the junction without a gene match. CDR1 MRHNA and CDR2 SNTAGT are derived from the germline V gene. The cohort comprised 550 to 700 healthy bone marrow donors. All cohort members were sampled while nominally healthy, although unrecorded immune exposures were likely present. The donor was CMV seronegative and belonged to the group of under 400 seronegative cohort members. Each donor provided a peripheral blood sample, and peripheral blood mononuclear cells were used for TCR beta sequencing. The Qiagen DNeasy Blood Extraction Kit was used to extract genomic DNA from the blood cell samples. Study-level results and caveats: Linkage disequilibrium might explain the correlated functional status among segregating V segments, but an unknown experimental factor could not be excluded. Because counts were too low, about 18 rarely observed V segments, including chromosome 9 orphons, were excluded from the earlier analysis of roughly 580 of the donors. The 87-base-pair reads could not distinguish some IMGT-functional V segments, including TRBV6-2 and TRBV6-3, so those segments were excluded. CMV serostatus was the only immune exposure information available for the cohort. In an earlier analysis of some 540 of the donors, most TCR beta V segments appeared in productive rearrangements about 87% or about 30% of the time, broadly matching IMGT annotations. Assigning TCR associations to individual alleles was difficult when HLA alleles, especially DR and DQ, strongly co-occurred. A further reported finding was that TCR beta sequences accurately predicted the HLA-A and HLA-B alleles for most subjects in the first cohort. Across donors, most TCR sequences were observed very rarely, whereas some public TCRs were present in many individuals. V-gene and J-gene trimming of TCR beta chains was associated with a missense DCLRE1C variant in a later genetic analysis, and the association was replicated in an independent cohort. This cohort had only TCR beta chains sequenced, and the lack of alpha or paired-chain data limited which features could be detected. A later genetic analysis reported fewer N-insertions in productive TCRs among donors in an Asian-associated ancestry cluster than the roughly 690-donor mean. Because some donors lacked HLA typing at each locus, the association tests relied only on the typed subset. In a later analysis, TCR association rates were found to vary across HLA loci, with the most associated TCRs seen for DRB1 alleles and the fewest for HLA-C alleles. In both the original and validation cohorts, the classifier was reported to diagnose cytomegalovirus status with high specificity and sensitivity. In a later analysis, HLA-associated TCR beta chains showed more clonal expansion and lower generation probabilities than non-associated chains that were equally common. In a later analysis, several top co-occurrence clusters were reported to appear linked to parvovirus B19, influenza, CMV and Epstein-Barr virus. According to a later analysis, most CMV-associated TCR beta chains appeared to be HLA-restricted, and the HLA associations seemed to be driven largely by CMV exposure. Three of the identified cytomegalovirus-associated TCR beta chains were confirmed in vitro to be specific for cytomegalovirus antigens. Sequencing depth was assumed to be roughly uniform across donors in the presence/absence analyses, though that assumption may not hold. In the study, 150 to 200 TCR beta chains were listed as associated with cytomegalovirus. A cluster of highly shared sequence variants was judged likely to represent a technical artifact of the sequencing pipeline. The authors suggested that the approach could potentially be generalized to other disease states and immunological phenotypes. In a later analysis, around 17,000 TCR beta sequences were associated with specific HLA alleles at a false discovery rate of 0.05.

Note on this clone: The clone's antigen remains unknown. It has no much larger one-base neighbor in the sample; base qualities were not kept.

The receptor library was made with the immunoSEQ multiplex PCR assay. For the multiplex PCR, a mixture combining 60 forward primers for TCR Vbeta segments and 13 reverse primers for TCR Jbeta segments was used. Amplification of the CDR3 region of rearranged TCR beta genes was performed with a multiplex PCR assay on genomic DNA. Amplified TCR beta libraries were sequenced as 87-base-pair reads on the Illumina HiSeq System. The original pipeline was this. A later analysis counted some 80 million unique TCR beta chains across the 600 to 850 repertoires, and around 9.9 million of these chains were shared by at least two donors. To remove PCR and sequencing errors, raw reads were error-corrected and collapsed into unique sequences using a nearest-neighbor algorithm that merged closely related sequences. V, D and J gene segments were assigned by aligning CDR3 sequences to IMGT reference sequences. Each retained sequence needed at least a six-nucleotide match to both a V gene segment and a J gene segment. Rearrangements were classified as productive when the CDR3 lacked stop codons and remained in frame with V and J, and all other rearrangements were classified as non-productive. CDR3 was defined according to IMGT convention as the region running from the second conserved V-encoded cysteine to the conserved J-encoded phenylalanine. The earlier analysis of about 560 of the donors excluded any sequence lacking an unambiguous match to a single V gene segment. In an earlier analysis of approximately 560 of the donors, a V segment was called functional when productive rearrangements were above 56.7%, and segregating when the standard deviation between donors exceeded 5%. A statistical classification framework was built for diagnosing cytomegalovirus status from the catalog of TCR beta chain sequences. A later analysis assigned V and J genes by comparing TCR nucleotide sequences with IMGT/GENE-DB human TR gene sequences. The TCRdist pipeline was used in a later analysis to assign CDR3 sequences and most-parsimonious VDJ recombination scenarios. A later analysis defined each TCR beta chain by its CDR3 amino acid sequence plus V-gene family, and excluded reads lacking a unique V-gene family. A later analysis removed nearly 600 highly shared, low-generation-probability nucleotide sequences to deal with suspected cross-contamination and a sequencing artifact. A later analysis calculated a clonal expansion index for each public chain from normalized within-repertoire ranks of inferred template counts. In a later analysis, generation probabilities were computed using a VDJ recombination model fitted to out-of-frame rearrangements, and the results were checked against IGoR. In a later analysis, TCR-TCR, TCR-HLA and TCR-CMV co-occurrence was scored with hypergeometric tests, and a repertoire-size bias correction was applied to TCR pairs. A later analysis estimated false discovery rates by permuting HLA or CMV assignments 20 times. A later analysis grouped co-occurring TCRs with DBSCAN, adding TCRdist sequence similarity when clustering within HLA-allele-positive subsets. Co-occurrence clustering excluded repertoires with fewer than 30,000 or more than 120,000 public chains, plus five with anomalous nucleotide sharing. The source is immuneACCESS, and TCRdb retained only in-frame sequences with V and J called. Part of the clones is not carried over; for the studies checked, unresolved V genes explain less than half of this, and the remainder is unexplained. The DNA gave D and trimming, while V, J and clone size come from that table. The sample table records some 150,000 clones; approximately 80% of these occur just once. The ten largest clones represent 2% to 2.5% of the sample.

Sample: PBMCs. The TCR originated in a boy younger than 10 in good health and CMV-seronegative. The sequence joins TRBV6-4 to TRBJ2-6, with 10 bases aligning to TRBD2. CDR3 sequence: CASSTGTSASSGANVLTF. The DNA reads TGTGCCAGCAGTACCGGGACTAGCGCGTCCTCTGGGGCCAACGTCCTGACTTTC.